This T cell receptor beta chain was observed in a study of T cell responses to AZD1222 COVID-19 vaccine. Findings and caveats of the study: Unmutated regions of variants are reportedly targeted by nearly half of spike-specific TCRs. Most donors were white British and more were female, and clonal diversity was possibly underestimated.

CDR3 length: 13 amino acids. Germline loops: CDR1 LNHDA, CDR2 SQIVND (reference sequence). V was trimmed by 3 bases and J by 5 bases, leaving 10 bases between them. TCRdb's table, derived via immunoSEQ multiplex PCR, lists solely in-frame clones and lacks some. This sample yields roughly 120,000 clones, of which almost 95% are seen a single time; 1.6% belongs to the top ten. With regard to this clone: Its antigen remains unknown.

J is TRBJ1-1 and V is TRBV19; D might be TRBD1 (5 bases). The TCR sequence derives from an adult who received the AZD1222 COVID-19 vaccine. The source was peripheral blood, collected 28 days after the second AZD1222 dose. The chain's CDR3 is CASSIQTDTEAFF. In DNA, the CDR3 is TGTGCCAGTAGTATTCAGACAGATACTGAAGCTTTCTTT.